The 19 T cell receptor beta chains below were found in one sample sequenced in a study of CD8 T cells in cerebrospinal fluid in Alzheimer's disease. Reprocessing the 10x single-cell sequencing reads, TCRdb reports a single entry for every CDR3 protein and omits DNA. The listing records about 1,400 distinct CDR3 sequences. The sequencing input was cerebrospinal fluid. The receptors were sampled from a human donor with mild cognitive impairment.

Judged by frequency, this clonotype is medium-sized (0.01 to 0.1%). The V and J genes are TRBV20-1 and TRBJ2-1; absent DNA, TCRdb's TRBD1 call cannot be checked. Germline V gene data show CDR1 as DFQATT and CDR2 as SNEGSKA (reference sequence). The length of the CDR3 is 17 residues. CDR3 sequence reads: CSASNLGGRSSYNEQFF.

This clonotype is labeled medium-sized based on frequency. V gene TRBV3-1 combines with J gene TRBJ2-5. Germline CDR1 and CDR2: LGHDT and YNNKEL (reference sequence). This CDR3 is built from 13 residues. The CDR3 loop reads CASSQGWSETQYF.

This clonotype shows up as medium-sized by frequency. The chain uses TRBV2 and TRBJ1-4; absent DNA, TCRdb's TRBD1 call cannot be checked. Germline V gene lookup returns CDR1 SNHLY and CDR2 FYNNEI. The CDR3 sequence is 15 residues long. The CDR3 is CASKYGTGAAEKLFF.

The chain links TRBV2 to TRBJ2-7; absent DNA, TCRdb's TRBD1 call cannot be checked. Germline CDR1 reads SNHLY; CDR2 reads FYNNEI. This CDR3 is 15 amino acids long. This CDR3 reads CASSEGGSISYEQYF. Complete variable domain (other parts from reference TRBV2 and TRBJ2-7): EPEVTQTPSHQVTQMGQEVILRCVPISNHLYFYWYRQILGQKVEFLVSFYNNEISEKSEIFDDQFSVERPDGSNFTLKIRSTKLEDSAMYFCASSEGGSISYEQYFGPGTRLTVT.

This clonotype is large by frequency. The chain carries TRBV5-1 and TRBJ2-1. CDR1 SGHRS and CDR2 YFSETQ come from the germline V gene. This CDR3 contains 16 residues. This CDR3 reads CASSLAQDLGYNEQFF.

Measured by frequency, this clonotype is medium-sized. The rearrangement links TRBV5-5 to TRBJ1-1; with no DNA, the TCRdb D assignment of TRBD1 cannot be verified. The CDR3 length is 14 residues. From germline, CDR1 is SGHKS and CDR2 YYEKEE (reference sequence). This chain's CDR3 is CASRRQTGNTEAFF.

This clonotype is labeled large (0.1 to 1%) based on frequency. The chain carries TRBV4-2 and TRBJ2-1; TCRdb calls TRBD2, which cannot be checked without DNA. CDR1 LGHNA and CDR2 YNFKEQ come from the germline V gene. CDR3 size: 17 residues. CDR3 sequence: CASSQDVQRSAYNEQFF.

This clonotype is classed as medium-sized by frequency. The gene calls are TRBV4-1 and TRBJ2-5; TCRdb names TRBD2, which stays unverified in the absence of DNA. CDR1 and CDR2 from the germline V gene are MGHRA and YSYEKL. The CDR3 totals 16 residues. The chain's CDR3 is CASSQDSSGRLETQYF.

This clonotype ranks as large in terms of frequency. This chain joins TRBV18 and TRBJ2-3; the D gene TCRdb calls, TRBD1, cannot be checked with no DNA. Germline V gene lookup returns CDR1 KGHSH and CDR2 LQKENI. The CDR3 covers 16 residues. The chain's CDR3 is CASSPPDSRGTDTQYF.

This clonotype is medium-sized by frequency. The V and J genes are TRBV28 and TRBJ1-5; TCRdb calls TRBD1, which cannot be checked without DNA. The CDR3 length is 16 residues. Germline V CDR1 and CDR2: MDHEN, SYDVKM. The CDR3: CASSLPGTPVNQPQHF.

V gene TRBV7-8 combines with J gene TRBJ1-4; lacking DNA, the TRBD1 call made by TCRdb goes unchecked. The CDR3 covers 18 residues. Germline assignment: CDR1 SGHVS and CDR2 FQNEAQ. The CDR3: CASSWRTGGVPLREKLFF.

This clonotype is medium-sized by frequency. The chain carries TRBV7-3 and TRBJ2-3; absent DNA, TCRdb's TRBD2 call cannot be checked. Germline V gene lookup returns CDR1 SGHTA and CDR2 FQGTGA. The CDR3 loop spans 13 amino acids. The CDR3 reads CASSSLAGDTQYF.

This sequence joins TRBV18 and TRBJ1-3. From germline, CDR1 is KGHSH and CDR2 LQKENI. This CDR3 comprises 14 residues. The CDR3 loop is CASSPPGSGNTIYF.

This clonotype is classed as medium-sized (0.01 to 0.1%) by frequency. This chain's CDR3 is CASTQARREQYF. This chain connects TRBV28 to TRBJ2-7; the D call of TRBD1 rests on TCRdb alone, since no DNA is present to check it. Per germline, CDR1 MDHEN and CDR2 SYDVKM. This CDR3 comprises 12 residues.

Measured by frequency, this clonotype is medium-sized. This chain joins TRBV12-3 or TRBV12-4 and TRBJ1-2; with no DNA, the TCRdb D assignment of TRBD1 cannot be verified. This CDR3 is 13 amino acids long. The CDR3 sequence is CASSLRGVYGYTF.

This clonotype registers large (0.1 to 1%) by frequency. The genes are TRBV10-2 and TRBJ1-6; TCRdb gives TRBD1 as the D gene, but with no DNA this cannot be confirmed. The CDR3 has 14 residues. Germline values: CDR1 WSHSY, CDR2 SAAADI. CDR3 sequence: CASSGGAWSSPLHF.

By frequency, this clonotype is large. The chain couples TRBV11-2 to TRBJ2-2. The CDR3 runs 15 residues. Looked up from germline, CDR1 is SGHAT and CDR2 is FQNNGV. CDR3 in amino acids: CASSLGSGNTGELFF. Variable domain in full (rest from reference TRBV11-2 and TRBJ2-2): EAGVAQSPRYKIIEKRQSVAFWCNPISGHATLYWYQQILGQGPKLLIQFQNNGVVDDSQLPKDRFSAERLKGVDSTLKIQPAKLEDSAVYLCASSLGSGNTGELFFGEGSRLTVL.

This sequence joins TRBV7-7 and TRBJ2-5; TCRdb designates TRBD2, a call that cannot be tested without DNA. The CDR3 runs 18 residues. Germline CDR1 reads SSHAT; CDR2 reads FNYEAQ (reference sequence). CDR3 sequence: CASSLLQGGSGGRETQYF.

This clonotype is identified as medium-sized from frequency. The CDR3: CASSSPGANTGELFF. The chain has TRBV28 and TRBJ2-2; TCRdb's D call of TRBD1 is untestable without DNA. The CDR3 contains 15 residues. Per the germline V gene, CDR1 is MDHEN and CDR2 is SYDVKM.